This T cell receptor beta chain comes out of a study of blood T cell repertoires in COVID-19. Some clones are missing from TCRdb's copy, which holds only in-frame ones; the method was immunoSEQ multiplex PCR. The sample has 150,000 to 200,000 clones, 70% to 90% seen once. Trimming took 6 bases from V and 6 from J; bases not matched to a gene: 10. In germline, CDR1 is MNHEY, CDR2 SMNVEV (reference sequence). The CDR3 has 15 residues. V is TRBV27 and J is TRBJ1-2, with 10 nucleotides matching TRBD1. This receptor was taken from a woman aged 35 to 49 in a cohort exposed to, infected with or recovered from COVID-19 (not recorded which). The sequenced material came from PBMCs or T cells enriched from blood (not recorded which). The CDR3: CASRTPYGQGDGYTF. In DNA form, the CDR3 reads TGTGCCAGCAGAACCCCATACGGACAGGGGGATGGCTACACCTTC.